The 27 T cell receptor beta chains given below trace back to one sample, sequenced in a study of vaccination effects on CD4 cells after COVID-19. Libraries were prepared by immunoSEQ multiplex PCR; TCRdb keeps only in-frame clonotypes and omits some of them. The repertoire includes around 69,000 clones, around 70% of them detected once, and about 1.6% sits in the top ten. The ViraFEST assay expanded antigen-specific CD4+ T cells with viral peptide pools before sequencing. Investigators separated out CD4+ T cells once approximately 9 days of culture had passed. All study participants received two doses of BNT162b2 or mRNA-1273 vaccine. These receptors' antigens are unknown. Here the sequenced sample was CD4+ T cells from PBMCs cultured with HCoV-229E spike peptides, taken after COVID-19 vaccination. These receptors came from a human donor who received a COVID-19 vaccine.

This clone was counted between two and nine times. V usage is TRBV15 and J usage is TRBJ2-7; D is perhaps TRBD2 (6 bases). Per the germline V gene, CDR1 is LNHNV and CDR2 is YYDKDF (reference sequence). V shed 1 base and J shed 5 bases, with 12 bases lying between them. The CDR3 runs to 14 residues. The CDR3 region is CATSRGDGGNEQYV. In DNA, the CDR3 is TGTGCCACCAGCAGAGGGGATGGGGGGAACGAGCAGTACGTC.

The rearrangement links TRBV28 to TRBJ1-2; 7 bases align to TRBD1. This CDR3 contains 14 residues. Germline CDR1 is MDHEN and CDR2 is SYDVKM. Trimming removed 2 bases from V and 6 bases from J; junction bases left unmatched: 6. CDR3 loop: CASSLGTDLHGYTF. CDR3 bases: TGTGCCAGCAGTTTAGGGACAGACCTTCATGGCTACACCTTC.

This clone was detected only a few times. The rearrangement joins TRBV4-1 to TRBJ2-2; 8 bases match TRBD2. The CDR3 length is 12 residues. Germline V lookup: CDR1 MGHRA, CDR2 YSYEKL. CDR3 in amino acids: CVSGGRNGELFF. The DNA for the CDR3 is TGCGTGAGCGGGGGCCGAAACGGGGAGCTGTTTTTT.

The V gene is TRBV10-3, the J gene TRBJ2-2; TRBD2 agrees at 11 bases. From germline, CDR1 is ENHRY and CDR2 SYGVKD. The CDR3 covers 18 residues. After removal of 3 bases from V and 0 bases from J, the junction contained 6 bases not matched to a gene. The CDR3 DNA follows: TGTGCCATCAGTGAAAGACTAGCGGGGAATCCGAACACCGGGGAGCTGTTTTTT. Encoded protein: CAISERLAGNPNTGELFF.

The rearrangement joins TRBV6-5 to TRBJ2-2, with 10 bases fitting TRBD1. The ends lost 11 bases at V and 3 bases at J; junction bases unmatched: 9. The germline gives CDR1 MNHEY, CDR2 SVGAGI. The CDR3 has 15 amino acids. CDR3 nucleotide sequence: TGTGCCTCCAGGCCCGACAGGGGGCACACCGGGGAGCTGTTTTTT. It specifies CASRPDRGHTGELFF.

The table lists this clone with a few counts. The rearrangement uses TRBV6-5 and TRBJ1-1; possible D gene TRBD1, 5 bases. Trimming pared 0 bases from V and 1 base from J, leaving 12 bases between. CDR3 length equals 16 residues. The germline CDR1 and CDR2 sequences are MNHEY and SVGAGI. CDR3 bases: TGTGCCAGCAGTTACTCAGGTCGGGGGGGGAACACTGAAGCTTTCTTT. Its protein is CASSYSGRGGNTEAFF.

This clone was counted only a few times. This chain links TRBV9 with TRBJ2-3; 7 bases are a match to TRBD1. The V and J ends lost 4 bases and 7 bases, in that order; junction bases with no gene match: 9. CDR1 and CDR2 from the germline V gene are SGDLS and YYNGEE. CDR3 length: 14 residues. CDR3 protein: CASSIRTGGNTQYF. The CDR3 DNA follows: TGTGCCAGCAGCATCCGGACAGGAGGAAATACGCAGTATTTT.

The chain has TRBV7-9 and TRBJ1-1, with D unresolved. The germline CDR1 and CDR2 sequences are SEHNR and FQNEAQ (reference sequence). CDR3 length: 10 residues. V lost 8 bases, J lost 1 base, and 2 bases lay in between. The CDR3 DNA reads as TGTGCCAGCTCGAACACTGAAGCTTTCTTT. This gives the protein CASSNTEAFF.

The CDR3 DNA sequence: TGTGCCAGCAGTGAATTTGGCGGATACTATGGCTACACCTTC. It translates to CASSEFGGYYGYTF. The rearrangement joins TRBV2 to TRBJ1-2; D call uncertain. There are 14 residues in the CDR3. Trimming took 2 bases from V and 3 from J, leaving 10 bases between them. Germline V gene data show CDR1 as SNHLY and CDR2 as FYNNEI. Using reference TRBV2 and TRBJ1-2 for the parts outside the CDR3, the full variable domain is EPEVTQTPSHQVTQMGQEVILRCVPISNHLYFYWYRQILGQKVEFLVSFYNNEISEKSEIFDDQFSVERPDGSNFTLKIRSTKLEDSAMYFCASSEFGGYYGYTFGSGTRLTVV.

The table lists this clone with a few counts. The chain combines TRBV24-1 with TRBJ2-7; TRBD2 is a possible D gene (6 bases). This CDR3 region has 17 residues. Germline CDR1 KGHDR, CDR2 SFDVKD. V was cut by 4 bases and J by 2 bases, with 20 bases left in between. CDR3 sequence reads: CATSDPASAEAPYEQYV. The CDR3 nucleotides read TGTGCCACCAGTGACCCCGCTAGCGCCGAGGCTCCCTACGAGCAGTACGTC.

The chain employs TRBV27 and TRBJ1-1, with D hard to call. Germline V gene sequence: CDR1 MNHEY, CDR2 SMNVEV (reference sequence). V was cut by 3 bases and J by 0 bases, with 11 bases left in between. CDR3 length: 15 residues. In nucleotides, the CDR3 is TGTGCCAGCAGTTTTCGGGGAAGCGTGAACACTGAAGCTTTCTTT. As protein: CASSFRGSVNTEAFF.

Only a few counts were recorded for this clone. The chain employs TRBV7-3 and TRBJ1-1; tentative D call: TRBD1 (6 bases). CDR1 is SGHTA, CDR2 FQGTGA, per germline. Trimming took 5 bases from V and 7 from J, leaving 14 bases between them. The CDR3 is 13 amino acids. DNA for the CDR3: TGTGCCAGCAGCCAGCAACAGGGAAATGAAGCTTTCTTT. Translating gives CASSQQQGNEAFF. The variable domain in full, with the rest retrieved from reference TRBV7-3 and TRBJ1-1, is GAGVSQTPSNKVTEKGKYVELRCDPISGHTALYWYRQSLGQGPEFLIYFQGTGAADDSGLPNDRFFAVRPEGSVSTLKIQRTERGDSAVYLCASSQQQGNEAFFGQGTRLTVV.

The chain joins TRBV5-4 to TRBJ2-5; TRBD2 is a possible D gene (6 bases). This CDR3 has 15 amino acids. V lost 2 bases to trimming and J lost 5 bases, with 16 bases between them. Looked up from germline, CDR1 is SGHNT and CDR2 is YYREEE (reference sequence). CDR3 amino acids: CASSLRPSGVETQYF. CDR3 nucleotides: TGTGCCAGCAGCTTAAGACCCTCGGGAGTGGAGACCCAGTACTTC.

The rearrangement links TRBV6-5 to TRBJ1-1; no reliable D call. The CDR3 has 13 residues. Germline V CDR1 and CDR2: MNHEY, SVGAGI. The V gene lost 6 bases and the J gene lost 1 base, with 9 bases spanning the gap. The CDR3 DNA sequence: TGTGCCAGCAGCCCGGTCTCGAACACTGAAGCTTTCTTT. This gives the protein CASSPVSNTEAFF.

The chain joins TRBV29-1 to TRBJ2-1; possible D gene TRBD1, 6 bases. The CDR3 sequence is 12 residues long. V lost 8 bases, J lost 5 bases, and 13 bases lay in between. CDR1 is SQVTM, CDR2 ANQGSEA, per germline. CDR3 nucleotide sequence: TGCAGCACCGCGGACAGCAACAATGAGCAGTTCTTC. Its translation: CSTADSNNEQFF.

CDR3 sequence (DNA): TGTGCCAGCAGCTTCTCCAAAAGAGGCGGCTACACCTTC. It codes for CASSFSKRGGYTF. The chain employs TRBV12-3 or TRBV12-4 and TRBJ1-2; D gene ambiguous. Deletions cut 6 bases from V and 8 bases from J, with 16 bases between. The CDR3 extends over 13 amino acids.

The chain has TRBV5-4 and TRBJ2-1; perhaps TRBD2 as D (6 bases). The germline CDR1 and CDR2 sequences are SGHNT and YYREEE (reference sequence). The CDR3 sequence is 17 residues long. Trimming took 4 bases from V and 6 from J, leaving 23 bases between them. The CDR3 reads CASSPSGAGRQPNEQFF. Written as DNA, the CDR3 is TGTGCCAGCAGCCCCTCCGGGGCGGGGAGACAGCCCAATGAGCAGTTCTTC.

The rearrangement joins TRBV3-1 (or the pseudogene TRBV3-2) to TRBJ2-1; D ambiguous. The length of the CDR3 is 14 residues. V was cut by 1 base and J by 7 bases, with 11 bases left in between. Germline assignment: CDR1 LGHDT and CDR2 YNNKEL (reference sequence). CDR3 sequence reads: CASSQVASENEQFF. CDR3 in DNA: TGTGCCAGCAGCCAAGTGGCCAGCGAAAATGAGCAGTTCTTC.

The rearrangement uses TRBV19 and TRBJ1-5; D not certain. CDR1 LNHDA and CDR2 SQIVND come from the germline V gene (reference sequence). This CDR3 region has 13 residues. V was trimmed by 3 bases and J by 4 bases, leaving 7 bases between them. The CDR3 DNA is TGTGCCAGTAGTATTGACGTGAATCAGCCCCAGCATTTT. Its protein product is CASSIDVNQPQHF.

V usage is TRBV9 and J usage is TRBJ2-7, with 8 bases that match TRBD1. This CDR3 contains 17 residues. Germline CDR1 and CDR2: SGDLS and YYNGEE. The V gene end was trimmed by 0 bases and the J gene end by 1 base; junction bases not matched to a gene: 9. The CDR3 DNA sequence: TGTGCCAGCAGCGTAGCCAGGGGGCTAAGGGAGTCCTACGAGCAGTACGTC. As protein: CASSVARGLRESYEQYV.

The chain has TRBV5-5 and TRBJ2-6, with a possible D match to TRBD1 (6 bases). CDR1 SGHKS and CDR2 YYEKEE come from the germline V gene (reference sequence). V was clipped by 3 bases and J by 3 bases, with 10 bases between them. The CDR3 spans 15 residues. The chain's CDR3 is CASSSGQIGANVLTF. DNA for the CDR3: TGTGCCAGCAGCTCTGGACAGATTGGGGCCAACGTCCTGACTTTC.

The rearrangement uses TRBV5-1 and TRBJ1-1, with no clear D. V lost 3 bases, J lost 1 base, and 7 bases lay in between. Germline V gene sequence: CDR1 SGHRS, CDR2 YFSETQ. The CDR3 has 13 amino acids. CDR3 sequence (DNA): TGCGCCAGCAGCTCTGGGTGGAACACTGAAGCTTTCTTT. It translates to CASSSGWNTEAFF. The full variable domain, with the rest looked up from reference TRBV5-1 and TRBJ1-1, is KAGVTQTPRYLIKTRGQQVTLSCSPISGHRSVSWYQQTPGQGLQFLFEYFSETQRNKGNFPGRFSGRQFSNSRSEMNVSTLELGDSALYLCASSSGWNTEAFFGQGTRLTVV.

This clone appeared a single time. At one boundary the junction diverges from the germline segment, which might be a read error. This chain joins TRBV10-2 and TRBJ1-5, with TRBD1 as a possible D gene (5 bases). CDR1 and CDR2 from the germline V gene are WSHSY and SAAADI. CDR3 length: 13 residues. The CDR3 DNA reads as TGCGCCAGCGGTGACAGTCCGGCACAGCCCCAGCATTTT. Translating it yields CASGDSPAQPQHF.

V usage is TRBV27 and J usage is TRBJ2-5, with 10 nucleotides matching TRBD1. CDR3 length: 15 amino acids. Germline-derived CDR1 and CDR2 are MNHEY and SMNVEV (reference sequence). With 5 bases clipped from V and 4 bases from J, the junction kept 7 bases outside the gene matches. In nucleotides, the CDR3 is TGTGCCAGCAGTCCTTCGGGACAGGGGCCAGAGACCCAGTACTTC. It specifies CASSPSGQGPETQYF.

This clone showed up just once. The chain employs TRBV2 and TRBJ1-3; TRBD1 matches at 8 bases. V lost 5 bases, J lost 0 bases, and 3 bases stayed unmatched. The CDR3 runs 15 residues. Germline lookup yields CDR1 SNHLY and CDR2 FYNNEI. The DNA of the CDR3 is TGTGCCAGCAGTCCAGGGACAGGCTCTGGAAACACCATATATTTT. Translated, it gives CASSPGTGSGNTIYF.

V and J are TRBV14 and TRBJ2-1; 7 bases align to TRBD2. Germline CDR1 is SGHDN and CDR2 is FVKESK. The CDR3 covers 15 residues. Unmatched junction bases numbered 7, after V lost 5 bases and J lost 3 bases. The CDR3 region has the DNA TGTGCCAGCAGCAAGTCTAGCGGATACTACAATGAGCAGTTCTTC. Protein sequence: CASSKSSGYYNEQFF.

V gene TRBV6-5 combines with J gene TRBJ1-5; 11 bases fit TRBD1. This CDR3 comprises 15 residues. J lost 3 bases, V lost 5 bases, and 3 bases had no gene match. CDR1 and CDR2 (germline): MNHEY, SVGAGI. The CDR3 DNA reads as TGTGCCAGCAGTCGGGGACAGGGGGACAATCAGCCCCAGCATTTT. This sequence encodes CASSRGQGDNQPQHF.